The present T cell receptor (beta chain) was sequenced within a study of blood T cell repertoires in COVID-19. V lost 0 bases, J lost 6 bases, and 12 bases lay in between. Germline CDR1 and CDR2: SGHNT and YYREEE (reference sequence). There are 14 residues in the CDR3. Authors' analysis steps: Reference gene primer amplification gave nucleated cell count estimates. Method: immunoSEQ multiplex PCR; TCRdb's copy keeps in-frame clones and lacks some. Clone size and V and J calls were adopted from that table, with D and trimming inferred from the DNA. This repertoire shows approximately 140,000 clones, approximately 90% found once; its top ten account for about 2%.

This TCR was sampled from a man in his 70s with active COVID-19. The V gene is TRBV5-4, the J gene TRBJ1-2; D unclear. The sample taken for sequencing was peripheral blood. CDR3 bases: TGTGCCAGCAGCTTGGGTCAGGCTGCCGATGGCTACACCTTC. This translates into CASSLGQAADGYTF.